This TCR beta chain was sequenced during a study of T cell changes during pregnancy in multiple sclerosis. Measured with immunoSEQ multiplex PCR; TCRdb has only the in-frame clones, and not every one. This table has about 38,000 clones, about 90% appearing once. V lost 2 bases and J lost 3, with 11 bases in between. The CDR3 covers 14 residues. Per the germline V gene, CDR1 is LNHDA and CDR2 is SQIVND (reference sequence). J is TRBJ2-7 and V is TRBV19; perhaps TRBD1 as D (7 bases). The sequencing here drew on CD4+ T cells from peripheral blood mononuclear cells, taken in the second trimester of pregnancy. The receptor was derived from a female donor with multiple sclerosis, enrolled in a pregnancy study. CDR3 nucleotide sequence: TGTGCCAGTAGTATATCAGGGGGGCACTACGAGCAGTACTTC. Its protein is CASSISGGHYEQYF.